One sample yielded the 18 T cell receptor beta chains listed below, sequenced in a study of blood T cell repertoires in COVID-19. Method: immunoSEQ multiplex PCR; TCRdb's copy keeps in-frame clones and lacks some. The repertoire includes over 200,000 clones, roughly 76% of them detected once, and approximately 5.4% sits in the top ten. Specimen: peripheral blood. The receptors here all came from a human donor in a cohort sampled during active COVID-19.

The gene calls are TRBV5-1 and TRBJ2-7; 7 bases are a match to TRBD1. V lost 4 bases to trimming and J lost 2 bases; unmatched junction nucleotides: 3. CDR1 and CDR2 (germline): SGHRS, YFSETQ. The CDR3 contains 13 residues. CDR3 amino acids: CASSTTGAYEQYF. In nucleotides, the CDR3 is TGCGCCAGCAGCACCACAGGGGCCTACGAGCAGTACTTC.

This chain joins TRBV7-2 and TRBJ1-6; D is possibly TRBD1 (5 bases). The germline CDR1 and CDR2 sequences are SGHTA and FQGNSA. The CDR3 is 16 amino acids. V lost 1 base and J lost 3, with 10 bases in between. CDR3 protein: CASSLGPGNYNSPLHF. Here the CDR3 DNA reads TGTGCCAGCAGCTTAGGTCCAGGGAACTATAATTCACCCCTCCACTTT.

In DNA, the CDR3 is TGTGCCAGCAGCGTCGGGGTTAGCGGGAGCACGGCGGATACGCAGTATTTT. This gives the protein CASSVGVSGSTADTQYF. V usage is TRBV9 and J usage is TRBJ2-3; 9 positions match TRBD2. Germline V CDR1 and CDR2: SGDLS, YYNGEE. Unmatched junction bases numbered 13, after V lost 2 bases and J lost 6 bases. The CDR3 has 17 amino acids.

The CDR3 sequence is CASSLATGWRSPLHF. Here the CDR3 DNA reads TGTGCCAGCAGCTTAGCGACAGGGTGGAGGTCACCCCTCCACTTT. The chain joins TRBV7-6 to TRBJ1-6, with 7 bases that match TRBD1. Looked up from germline, CDR1 is SGHVS and CDR2 is FNYEAQ. The V segment lost 0 bases and the J segment 10 bases; nucleotides outside the gene matches: 6. The CDR3 covers 15 residues.

This chain links TRBV19 with TRBJ1-3; D ambiguous. Germline V gene lookup returns CDR1 LNHDA and CDR2 SQIVND (reference sequence). The CDR3 length is 15 residues. Between the trimmed V and J ends, which lost 7 bases and 0 bases, there was a span of 13 bases. In nucleotides, the CDR3 is TGTGCCAGTACCTACGTACCGAGCTCTGGAAACACCATATATTTT. Translating it yields CASTYVPSSGNTIYF.

V usage is TRBV6-2 or TRBV6-3 and J usage is TRBJ2-7, with 7 bases that match TRBD1. V trimming: 4 bases; J trimming: 3 bases; junction bases outside the gene matches: 15. In germline, CDR1 is MNHEY, CDR2 SVGEGT. The CDR3 consists of 17 residues. Written as DNA, the CDR3 is TGTGCCAGCAGTTCTATGGGGCTAAGGGGGCTCTACTACGAGCAGTACTTC. It specifies CASSSMGLRGLYYEQYF.

V is TRBV2 and J is TRBJ1-2; D may be TRBD1 (5 bases). This CDR3 contains 14 residues. Germline V gene data show CDR1 as SNHLY and CDR2 as FYNNEI. V gave up 5 bases and J gave up 2 bases, with 12 bases separating them. DNA for the CDR3: TGTGCCAGCAGTAGGGGTCTAAGAAACTATGGCTACACCTTC. It encodes CASSRGLRNYGYTF. The full variable domain, rest sourced from reference TRBV2 and TRBJ1-2, is EPEVTQTPSHQVTQMGQEVILRCVPISNHLYFYWYRQILGQKVEFLVSFYNNEISEKSEIFDDQFSVERPDGSNFTLKIRSTKLEDSAMYFCASSRGLRNYGYTFGSGTRLTVV.

The chain recombines TRBV4-3 with TRBJ2-6, with a possible D match to TRBD1 (5 bases). Per the germline V gene, CDR1 is LGHNA and CDR2 is YSLEER. The CDR3 loop spans 16 amino acids. The ends were cut back, 7 bases at V and 1 base at J, with 14 bases in the middle. The CDR3 DNA sequence: TGCGCCAGCAACCCCTCAACAGGATCTGGGGCCAACGTCCTGACTTTC. Its translation is CASNPSTGSGANVLTF.

This clone was observed at least ten times. This CDR3 is also generated by other DNA sequences in the sample. The chain employs TRBV9 and TRBJ2-1, with D hard to call. Trimming removed 3 bases at V and 6 bases at J, with 10 bases between. Germline lookup yields CDR1 SGDLS and CDR2 YYNGEE. The CDR3 is 13 residues long. CDR3 amino acids: CASSARSGNEQFF. The CDR3 nucleotides are TGTGCCAGCAGCGCACGCAGTGGCAATGAGCAGTTCTTC.

This chain links TRBV7-8 with TRBJ2-7; D might be TRBD1 (5 bases). The germline V gene encodes CDR1 SGHVS and CDR2 FQNEAQ. Trimming took 4 bases from V and 0 from J, leaving 10 bases between them. The CDR3 runs to 14 residues. The CDR3: CASSSNTGSYEQYF. DNA for the CDR3: TGTGCCAGCAGCTCGAATACAGGCTCCTACGAGCAGTACTTC.

The chain recombines TRBV7-2 with TRBJ1-5, with no clear D. V was trimmed by 5 bases and J by 5 bases, leaving 10 bases between them. Germline loops: CDR1 SGHTA, CDR2 FQGNSA. The CDR3 runs to 13 residues. The CDR3 region has the DNA TGTGCCAGCAGCGAGCTAAGCGATCAGCCCCAGCATTTT. Translation: CASSELSDQPQHF.

This sequence joins TRBV19 and TRBJ2-3, with a tentative D call TRBD2 (5 bases). Looked up from germline, CDR1 is LNHDA and CDR2 is SQIVND (reference sequence). CDR3 length: 14 amino acids. V dropped 7 bases and J dropped 1 base, with 12 bases sitting between them. CDR3 sequence: CASTFGVGTDTQYF. In DNA form, the CDR3 reads TGTGCCAGTACCTTCGGGGTTGGCACAGATACGCAGTATTTT.

V gene TRBV6-6 combines with J gene TRBJ1-1, with TRBD1 identical over 8 bases. V trimming: 8 bases; J trimming: 4 bases; junction bases outside the gene matches: 9. Germline V gene sequence: CDR1 MNHNY, CDR2 SVGAGI (reference sequence). The CDR3 has 14 residues. In DNA, the CDR3 is TGTGCCAGCGTCCGACAGGGGATGATCACTGAAGCTTTCTTT. Its translation is CASVRQGMITEAFF.

This clone was counted a single time. The V call is TRBV4-3, the J call TRBJ2-2; D is perhaps TRBD1 (6 bases). This CDR3 has 16 residues. Per the germline V gene, CDR1 is LGHNA and CDR2 is YSLEER. Trimming removed 0 bases at V and 2 bases at J, with 10 bases between. Here the CDR3 DNA reads TGCGCCAGCAGCCAAGAAGTGGACAGAAACACCGGGGAGCTGTTTTTT. This sequence encodes CASSQEVDRNTGELFF.

The chain employs TRBV28 and TRBJ2-1; 7 positions agree with TRBD2. CDR1 is MDHEN, CDR2 SYDVKM, per germline. The CDR3 length is 14 residues. V lost 4 bases and J lost 5; bases outside the gene matches: 5. The CDR3 loop reads CASSWRGRNNEQFF. In DNA, the CDR3 is TGTGCCAGCAGTTGGCGCGGGAGAAACAATGAGCAGTTCTTC. Full variable domain (missing parts from reference TRBV28 and TRBJ2-1): DVKVTQSSRYLVKRTGEKVFLECVQDMDHENMFWYRQDPGLGLRLIYFSYDVKMKEKGDIPEGYSVSREKKERFSLILESASTNQTSMYLCASSWRGRNNEQFFGPGTRLTVL.

V and J are TRBV5-4 and TRBJ2-7, with no clear D. There are 14 residues in the CDR3. Per germline, CDR1 SGHNT and CDR2 YYREEE (reference sequence). The V end was cut by 3 bases, the J end by 3 bases, with 13 bases between. The CDR3 DNA reads TGTGCCAGCAGCTCCGGCGGCGTTCTCTACGAGCAGTACTTC. It yields the protein CASSSGGVLYEQYF.

The genes are TRBV5-1 and TRBJ2-5, with 11 positions matching TRBD1. After removal of 4 bases from V and 4 bases from J, the junction contained 12 bases not matched to a gene. Germline V gene sequence: CDR1 SGHRS, CDR2 YFSETQ. This CDR3 region has 17 residues. Here the CDR3 reads CASSVDRGLNYLETQYF. In nucleotides, the CDR3 is TGCGCCAGCAGCGTGGACAGGGGGCTGAATTATTTAGAGACCCAGTACTTC.

V and J are TRBV29-1 and TRBJ1-1, with D possibly being TRBD1 (6 bases). The CDR3 totals 12 residues. The germline CDR1 and CDR2 sequences are SQVTM and ANQGSEA. The CDR3 is CTRGHPNTEAFF. In DNA, the CDR3 is TGCACCCGGGGACACCCGAACACTGAAGCTTTCTTT.